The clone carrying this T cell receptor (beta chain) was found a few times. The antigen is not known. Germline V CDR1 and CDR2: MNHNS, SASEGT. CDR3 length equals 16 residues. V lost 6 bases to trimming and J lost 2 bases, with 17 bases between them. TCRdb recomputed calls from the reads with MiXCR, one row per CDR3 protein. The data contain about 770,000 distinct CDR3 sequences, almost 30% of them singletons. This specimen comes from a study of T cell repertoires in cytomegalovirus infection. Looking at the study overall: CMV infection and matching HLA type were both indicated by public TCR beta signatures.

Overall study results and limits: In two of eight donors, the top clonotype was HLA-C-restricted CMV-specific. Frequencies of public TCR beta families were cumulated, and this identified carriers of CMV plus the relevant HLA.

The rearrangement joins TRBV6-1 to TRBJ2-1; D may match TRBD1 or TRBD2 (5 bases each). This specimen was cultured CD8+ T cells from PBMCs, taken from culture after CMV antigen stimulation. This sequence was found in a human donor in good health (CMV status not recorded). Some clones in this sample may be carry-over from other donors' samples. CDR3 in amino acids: CASRITGTPAYNEQFF. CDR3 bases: TGTGCCAGCAGGATTACCGGGACGCCAGCCTACAATGAGCAGTTCTTC.